Shown below are 23 T cell receptor beta chains from a single sample sequenced in a study of CD8 T cells in Susac syndrome. The authors reverse transcribed roughly 0.5 to 1 ug RNA with random hexamers. MiXCR, run by TCRdb on the immunoSEQ multiplex PCR reads, gives a single entry per CDR3 protein. The sample holds about 250,000 distinct CDR3 sequences; around 93% are singletons and the top ten take less than 0.075%. Specimen: CD4+ T cells from PBMCs. These receptors were collected from a human donor with multiple sclerosis.

This sequence joins TRBV5-4 and TRBJ1-4; D gene uncertain. Trimming removed 0 bases from V and 6 bases from J, with 12 bases in between. The germline V gene has CDR1 SGHNT and CDR2 YYREEE (reference sequence). The CDR3 has 15 residues. This chain's CDR3 is CASSLGSGYDEKLFF. CDR3 bases: TGTGCCAGCAGCTTGGGATCTGGCTACGATGAAAAACTGTTTTTT.

The chain is built from TRBV5-6 and TRBJ1-1; maybe TRBD1 (5 bases). CDR1 and CDR2 (germline): SGHDT, YYEEEE. CDR3 length: 16 residues. V was trimmed by 0 bases and J by 6 bases, leaving 18 bases between them. The CDR3 protein is CASSLEGLDRASEAFF. CDR3 in DNA: TGTGCCAGCAGCTTGGAGGGGCTGGACCGAGCGTCTGAAGCTTTCTTT.

This clonotype came up a few times. CDR3 residues: CSANRDRTYEQYF. The CDR3 nucleotides read TGCAGTGCTAATAGGGACCGTACCTACGAGCAGTACTTC. V and J are TRBV20-1 and TRBJ2-7; D may match TRBD1 or TRBD2 (5 bases each). Germline values: CDR1 DFQATT, CDR2 SNEGSKA (reference sequence). V gave up 4 bases and J gave up 2 bases, with 12 bases separating them. The CDR3 has 13 amino acids.

This rearrangement joins TRBV13 to TRBJ1-1; maybe TRBD1 (6 bases). Per germline, CDR1 PRHDT and CDR2 FYEKMQ (reference sequence). V was trimmed by 3 bases and J by 2 bases, leaving 10 bases between them. The CDR3 totals 14 residues. The CDR3 DNA reads TGTGCCAGCAGCTTCGGACAGATAAACACTGAAGCTTTCTTT. This gives the protein CASSFGQINTEAFF.

This chain links TRBV7-2 with TRBJ2-3; 9 nucleotides agree with TRBD2. Unmatched junction bases numbered 12, after V lost 5 bases and J lost 3 bases. CDR1 is SGHTA and CDR2 is FQGNSA in the germline V gene. This CDR3 is 17 amino acids long. The CDR3 bases are TGTGCCAGCAGCCCGGAGGGTAGCGGGAGTCCGACAGATACGCAGTATTTT. Encoded protein: CASSPEGSGSPTDTQYF.

The V call is TRBV15, the J call TRBJ2-2; tentative D call: TRBD1 (6 bases). CDR1 LNHNV and CDR2 YYDKDF come from the germline V gene (reference sequence). CDR3 length: 15 amino acids. Trimming pared 0 bases from V and 7 bases from J, leaving 12 bases between. The CDR3 DNA reads TGTGCCACCAGCAGAGAGCAGGGGTATGGCGGGGAGCTGTTTTTT. Translation gives CATSREQGYGGELFF.

V is TRBV20-1 and J is TRBJ2-5; possibly TRBD1 for D (5 bases). This CDR3 has 12 residues. Germline lookup yields CDR1 DFQATT and CDR2 SNEGSKA (reference sequence). V lost 0 bases, J lost 7 bases, and 9 bases lay in between. DNA for the CDR3: TGCAGTGCTAGAGATCAGGGTGGGACCCAGTACTTC. This codes for CSARDQGGTQYF.

The CDR3, as DNA: TGCGCCAGCAGGCTCCTCTACAGGGGGCAAATCACTGAAGCTTTCTTT. It is translated as CASRLLYRGQITEAFF. This rearrangement joins TRBV5-1 to TRBJ1-1, with 9 bases matching TRBD1. J gave up 4 bases and V 5 bases, and 12 bases lay outside the gene matches. Germline V gene data show CDR1 as SGHRS and CDR2 as YFSETQ. The CDR3 has 16 amino acids. The full variable domain, its missing parts supplied by reference TRBV5-1 and TRBJ1-1, is KAGVTQTPRYLIKTRGQQVTLSCSPISGHRSVSWYQQTPGQGLQFLFEYFSETQRNKGNFPGRFSGRQFSNSRSEMNVSTLELGDSALYLCASRLLYRGQITEAFFGQGTRLTVV.

The rearrangement links TRBV29-1 to TRBJ2-5; 12 bases line up with TRBD2. Germline lookup yields CDR1 SQVTM and CDR2 ANQGSEA. CDR3 size: 13 residues. Trimming took 7 bases from V and 6 from J; bases not matched to a gene: 6. The CDR3 here is CSGLAGGVKTQYF. In nucleotides, the CDR3 is TGCAGCGGGCTAGCGGGAGGGGTAAAGACCCAGTACTTC.

This clonotype appeared once. The gene calls are TRBV27 and TRBJ2-4; D may be TRBD1 or TRBD2 (6 bases each). The germline CDR1 and CDR2 sequences are MNHEY and SMNVEV (reference sequence). The length of the CDR3 is 16 residues. Deletions cut 5 bases from V and 1 base from J, with 15 bases between. In nucleotides, the CDR3 is TGTGCCAGCAGTACCCACGGGGGCGCGGCCAAAAACATTCAGTACTTC. Its translation: CASSTHGGAAKNIQYF.

The V and J genes are TRBV5-1 and TRBJ2-2, with TRBD2 matching over 13 bases. CDR1 is SGHRS and CDR2 is YFSETQ in the germline V gene. Germline trimming cut 4 bases from V and 6 bases from J; bases unmatched to any gene: 6. CDR3 length equals 16 residues. The CDR3 loop reads CASSRRTSGRPGELFF. The CDR3 coding sequence is TGCGCCAGCAGCAGAAGGACTAGCGGGAGACCCGGGGAGCTGTTTTTT.

The chain uses TRBV6-1 and TRBJ2-3, with D possibly TRBD2 on 6 matching bases. The CDR3 runs 15 residues. The V end lost 7 bases, the J end lost 4 bases, and 18 bases lay between the germline ends. Per the germline V gene, CDR1 is MNHNS and CDR2 is SASEGT. The CDR3 is CASNPRSPGADTQYF. In DNA form, the CDR3 reads TGTGCCAGCAACCCCAGATCCCCGGGAGCAGATACGCAGTATTTT.

This clonotype was found once. This chain uses TRBV3-1 with TRBJ2-7; weak D call: TRBD1 (6 bases). The CDR3 is 15 residues long. V was cut by 6 bases and J by 7 bases, with 22 bases left in between. Germline values: CDR1 LGHDT, CDR2 YNNKEL (reference sequence). For the CDR3, the DNA is TGTGCCAGCAGTCAGCCGGGACACCCATCTTTTGAGCAGTACTTC. It encodes CASSQPGHPSFEQYF.

The CDR3 region is CAWSAPTRTDNEQFF. The CDR3 DNA reads as TGTGCCTGGAGTGCCCCGACCCGGACAGACAATGAGCAGTTCTTC. The gene calls are TRBV30 and TRBJ2-1; D is perhaps TRBD1 (6 bases). Germline lookup yields CDR1 GTSNPN and CDR2 SVGIG (reference sequence). V was pared by 1 base and J by 5 bases, with 15 bases between. The length of the CDR3 is 15 residues.

The chain carries TRBV5-4 and TRBJ2-1; 8 nucleotides line up with TRBD2. Germline V gene lookup returns CDR1 SGHNT and CDR2 YYREEE (reference sequence). Trimming removed 0 bases from V and 15 bases from J; junction bases left unmatched: 8. The CDR3 is made up of 13 amino acids. This CDR3 reads CASSLASGTRPFF. The CDR3 nucleotides are TGTGCCAGCAGCTTGGCGTCAGGGACTAGACCGTTCTTC.

The rearrangement joins TRBV7-8 to TRBJ2-3; tentatively, D is TRBD2 (5 bases). Germline V gene data show CDR1 as SGHVS and CDR2 as FQNEAQ. This CDR3 contains 15 residues. Trimming left V 3 bases short and J 1 base short, with 11 bases between. CDR3 in amino acids: CASSFSGKGTDTQYF. The CDR3 region has the DNA TGTGCCAGCAGCTTTTCGGGAAAGGGCACAGATACGCAGTATTTT.

The chain joins TRBV4-2 to TRBJ1-3, with D unresolved. V shed 0 bases and J shed 0 bases, with 9 bases lying between them. Germline lookup yields CDR1 LGHNA and CDR2 YNFKEQ. The CDR3 extends over 16 amino acids. The CDR3 region is CASSQEVDFSGNTIYF. In nucleotides, the CDR3 is TGTGCCAGCAGCCAAGAAGTGGACTTCTCTGGAAACACCATATATTTT.

This rearrangement joins TRBV20-1 to TRBJ1-5, with D hard to call. Germline assignment: CDR1 DFQATT and CDR2 SNEGSKA (reference sequence). Trimming pared 1 base from V and 4 bases from J, leaving 5 bases between. The CDR3 is made up of 12 amino acids. CDR3: CSARGENQPQHF. In DNA form, the CDR3 reads TGCAGTGCTAGAGGCGAAAATCAGCCCCAGCATTTT.

The rearrangement links TRBV7-2 to TRBJ2-1; D is possibly TRBD1 (6 bases). Germline CDR1 and CDR2: SGHTA and FQGNSA. V lost 1 base, J lost 1 base, and 20 bases lay in between. The CDR3 consists of 19 residues. The CDR3 DNA sequence: TGTGCCAGCAGCTTAGTCGGCCCAGGACAGCCCCGATCCTACAATGAGCAGTTCTTC. Protein product: CASSLVGPGQPRSYNEQFF.

This clonotype was observed a single time. The chain is built from TRBV20-1 and TRBJ1-1; TRBD1 might be the D (6 bases). CDR3 length: 12 residues. Looked up from germline, CDR1 is DFQATT and CDR2 is SNEGSKA (reference sequence). V was clipped by 4 bases and J by 9 bases, with 15 bases between them. The DNA of the CDR3 is TGCAGTGCTACCTTGGGGGGCCCCAAAGCTTTCTTT. It translates to CSATLGGPKAFF.

The chain couples TRBV24-1 to TRBJ2-1, with D perhaps matching TRBD1 or TRBD2 (6 bases each). V gave up 9 bases and J gave up 10 bases, with 21 bases separating them. The CDR3 is 14 residues long. The germline CDR1 and CDR2 sequences are KGHDR and SFDVKD. The CDR3 nucleotides read TGTGCCACCGGTGGGGGGCAGATCATCAGCGAGCAGTTCTTC. It codes for CATGGGQIISEQFF.

The chain has TRBV12-3 or TRBV12-4 and TRBJ1-1, with 7 bases matching TRBD1. Trimming took 6 bases from V and 1 from J; bases not matched to a gene: 5. The CDR3 runs 14 residues. CDR3: CASSTDRANTEAFF. The CDR3 DNA follows: TGTGCCAGCAGCACAGACAGGGCGAACACTGAAGCTTTCTTT.

The chain links TRBV3-1 to TRBJ1-2; tentative D call: TRBD1 (6 bases). V gave up 0 bases and J gave up 8 bases, with 25 bases separating them. The CDR3 is 18 amino acids. Germline V CDR1 and CDR2: LGHDT, YNNKEL (reference sequence). The DNA of the CDR3 is TGTGCCAGCAGCCAAGATCAATTCGCGGCAGGGGTGACCAGGGGCTACACCTTC. It yields the protein CASSQDQFAAGVTRGYTF.